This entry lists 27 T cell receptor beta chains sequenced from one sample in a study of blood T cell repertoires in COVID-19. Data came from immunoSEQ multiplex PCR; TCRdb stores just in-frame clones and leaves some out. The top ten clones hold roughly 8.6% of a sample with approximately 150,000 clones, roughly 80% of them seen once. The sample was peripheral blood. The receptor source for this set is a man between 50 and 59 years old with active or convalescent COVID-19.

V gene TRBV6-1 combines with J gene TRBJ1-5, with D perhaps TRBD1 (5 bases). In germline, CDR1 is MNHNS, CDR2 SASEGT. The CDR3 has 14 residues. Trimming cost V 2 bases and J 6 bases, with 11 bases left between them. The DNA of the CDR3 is TGTGCCAGCAGTGAAAACGGGGGTATTCAGCCCCAGCATTTT. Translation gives CASSENGGIQPQHF.

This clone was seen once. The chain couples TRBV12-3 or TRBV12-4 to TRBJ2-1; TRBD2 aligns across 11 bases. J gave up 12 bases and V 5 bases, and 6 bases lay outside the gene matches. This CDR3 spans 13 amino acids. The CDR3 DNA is TGTGCCAGCAGTAATAGCGGGAGGGCCCGGCAGTTCTTC. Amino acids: CASSNSGRARQFF.

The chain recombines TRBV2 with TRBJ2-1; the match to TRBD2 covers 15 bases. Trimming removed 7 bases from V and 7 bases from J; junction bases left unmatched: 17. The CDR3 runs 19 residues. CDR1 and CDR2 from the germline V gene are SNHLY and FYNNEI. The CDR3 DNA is TGTGCCAGCATCCCGGGACTAGCGGGAGGCTTCCAGGGGGTTAATGAGCAGTTCTTC. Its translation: CASIPGLAGGFQGVNEQFF. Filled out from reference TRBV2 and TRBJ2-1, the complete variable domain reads EPEVTQTPSHQVTQMGQEVILRCVPISNHLYFYWYRQILGQKVEFLVSFYNNEISEKSEIFDDQFSVERPDGSNFTLKIRSTKLEDSAMYFCASIPGLAGGFQGVNEQFFGPGTRLTVL.

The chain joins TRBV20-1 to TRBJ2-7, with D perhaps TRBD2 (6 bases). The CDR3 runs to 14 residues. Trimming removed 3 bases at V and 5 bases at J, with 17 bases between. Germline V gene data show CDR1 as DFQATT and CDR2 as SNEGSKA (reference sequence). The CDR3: CSASQIGGKDEQYF. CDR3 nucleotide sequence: TGCAGTGCTAGTCAGATCGGGGGAAAGGACGAGCAGTACTTC.

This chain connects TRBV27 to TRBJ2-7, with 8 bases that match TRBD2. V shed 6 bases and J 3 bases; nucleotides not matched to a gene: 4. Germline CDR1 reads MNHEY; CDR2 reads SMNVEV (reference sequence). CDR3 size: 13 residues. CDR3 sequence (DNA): TGTGCCAGCAGATTAGCGGGATACTACGAGCAGTACTTC. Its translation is CASRLAGYYEQYF.

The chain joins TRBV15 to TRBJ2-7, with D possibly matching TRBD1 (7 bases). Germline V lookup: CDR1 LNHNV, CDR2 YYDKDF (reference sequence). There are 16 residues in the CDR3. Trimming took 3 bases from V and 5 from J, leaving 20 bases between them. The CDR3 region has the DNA TGTGCCACCAGCAGGACGGGAGCCAGGGGGTGGCACGAGCAGTACTTC. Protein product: CATSRTGARGWHEQYF.

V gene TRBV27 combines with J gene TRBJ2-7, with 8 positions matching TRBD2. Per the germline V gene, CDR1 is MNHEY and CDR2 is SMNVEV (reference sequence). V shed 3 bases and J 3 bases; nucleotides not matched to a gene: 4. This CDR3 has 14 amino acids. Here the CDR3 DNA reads TGTGCCAGCAGTTTGCTAGCGGGCCACTACGAGCAGTACTTC. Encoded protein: CASSLLAGHYEQYF.

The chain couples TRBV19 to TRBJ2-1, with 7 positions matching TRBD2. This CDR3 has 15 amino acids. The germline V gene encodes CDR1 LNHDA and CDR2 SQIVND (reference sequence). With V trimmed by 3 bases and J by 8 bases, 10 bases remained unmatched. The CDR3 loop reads CASSIGGTTLHEQFF. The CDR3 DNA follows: TGTGCCAGTAGTATTGGGGGGACTACCCTACATGAGCAGTTCTTC.

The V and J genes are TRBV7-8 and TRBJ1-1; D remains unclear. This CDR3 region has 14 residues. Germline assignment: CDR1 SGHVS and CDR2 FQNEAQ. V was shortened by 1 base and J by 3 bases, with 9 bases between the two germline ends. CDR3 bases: TGTGCCAGCAGCTTAGGCCAGCGGTACACTGAAGCTTTCTTT. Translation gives CASSLGQRYTEAFF.

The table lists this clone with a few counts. CDR3 loop: CARGQGPTEAFF. CDR3 nucleotides: TGTGCCAGAGGACAGGGCCCAACTGAAGCTTTCTTT. J is TRBJ1-1 and V is TRBV2; 8 nucleotides match TRBD1. The CDR3 has 12 amino acids. Germline-derived CDR1 and CDR2 are SNHLY and FYNNEI. Trimming at V came to 9 bases and at J to 5 bases, leaving 5 bases not matched to a gene.

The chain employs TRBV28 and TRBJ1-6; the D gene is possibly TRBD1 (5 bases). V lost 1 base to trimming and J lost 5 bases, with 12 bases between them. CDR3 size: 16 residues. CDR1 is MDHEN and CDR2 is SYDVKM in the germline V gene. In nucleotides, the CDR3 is TGTGCCAGCAGTTTATTGGGAGGGGTCCATAATTCACCCCTCCACTTT. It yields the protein CASSLLGGVHNSPLHF. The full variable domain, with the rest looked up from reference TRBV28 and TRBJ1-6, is DVKVTQSSRYLVKRTGEKVFLECVQDMDHENMFWYRQDPGLGLRLIYFSYDVKMKEKGDIPEGYSVSREKKERFSLILESASTNQTSMYLCASSLLGGVHNSPLHFGNGTRLTVT.

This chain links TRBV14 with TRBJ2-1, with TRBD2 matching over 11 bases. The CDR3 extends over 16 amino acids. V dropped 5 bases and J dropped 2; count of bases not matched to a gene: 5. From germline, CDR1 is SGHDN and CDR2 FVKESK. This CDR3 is CASSVPGLAAYNEQFF. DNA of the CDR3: TGTGCCAGCAGCGTTCCGGGACTAGCGGCCTACAATGAGCAGTTCTTC.

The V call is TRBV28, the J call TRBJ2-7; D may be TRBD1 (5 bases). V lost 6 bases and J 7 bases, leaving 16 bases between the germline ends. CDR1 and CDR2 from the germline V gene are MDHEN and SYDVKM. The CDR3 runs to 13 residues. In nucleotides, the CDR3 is TGTGCCAGCAGCCTGACAGCTAGATGGGAGCAGTACTTC. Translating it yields CASSLTARWEQYF.

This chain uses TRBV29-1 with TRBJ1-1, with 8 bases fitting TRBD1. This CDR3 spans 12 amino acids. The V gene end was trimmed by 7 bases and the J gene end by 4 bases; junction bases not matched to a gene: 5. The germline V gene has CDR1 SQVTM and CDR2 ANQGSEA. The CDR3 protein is CSADRVGTEAFF. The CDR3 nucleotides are TGCAGCGCGGACAGGGTGGGCACTGAAGCTTTCTTT. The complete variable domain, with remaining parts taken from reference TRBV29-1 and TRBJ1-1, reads SAVISQKPSRDICQRGTSLTIQCQVDSQVTMMFWYRQQPGQSLTLIATANQGSEATYESGFVIDKFPISRPNLTFSTLTVSNMSPEDSSIYLCSADRVGTEAFFGQGTRLTVV.

The CDR3 region has the DNA TGTGCCAGTAGTGGGACAGGGGGCATGGTTCAGCCCCAGCATTTT. Its protein is CASSGTGGMVQPQHF. The chain carries TRBV19 and TRBJ1-5; 12 nucleotides agree with TRBD1. Germline assignment: CDR1 LNHDA and CDR2 SQIVND (reference sequence). The CDR3 is made up of 15 amino acids. Trimming took 5 bases from V and 6 from J; bases not matched to a gene: 5.

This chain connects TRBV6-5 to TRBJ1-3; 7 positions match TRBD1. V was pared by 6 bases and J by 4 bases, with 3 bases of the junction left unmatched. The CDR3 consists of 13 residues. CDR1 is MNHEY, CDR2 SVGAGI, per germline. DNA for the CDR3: TGTGCCAGCAGCGGGACAGCGGGAAACACCATATATTTT. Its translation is CASSGTAGNTIYF.

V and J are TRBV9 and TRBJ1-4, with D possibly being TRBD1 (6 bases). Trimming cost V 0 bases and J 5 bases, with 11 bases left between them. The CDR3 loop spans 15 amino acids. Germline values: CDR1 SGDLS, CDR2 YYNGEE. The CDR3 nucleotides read TGTGCCAGCAGCGTAGCCGGGACACGGAATGAAAAACTGTTTTTT. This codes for CASSVAGTRNEKLFF.

In DNA, the CDR3 is TGCGCCAGCACCCGGACAGGGGCGCCAGGAGGGGATTCACCCCTCCACTTT. This translates into CASTRTGAPGGDSPLHF. The rearrangement joins TRBV10-1 to TRBJ1-6; 9 nucleotides align to TRBD1. The trim removed 7 bases at V and 8 bases at J, leaving 15 bases unmatched. This CDR3 spans 17 amino acids. Germline V gene lookup returns CDR1 WNHNN and CDR2 SYGVQD (reference sequence).

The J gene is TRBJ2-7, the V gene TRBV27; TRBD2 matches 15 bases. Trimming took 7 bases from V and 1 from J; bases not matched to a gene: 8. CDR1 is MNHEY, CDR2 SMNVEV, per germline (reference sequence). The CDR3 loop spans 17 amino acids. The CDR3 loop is CASTRGLAGGRSYEQYF. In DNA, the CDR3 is TGTGCCAGCACCAGAGGACTAGCGGGAGGGCGATCCTACGAGCAGTACTTC.

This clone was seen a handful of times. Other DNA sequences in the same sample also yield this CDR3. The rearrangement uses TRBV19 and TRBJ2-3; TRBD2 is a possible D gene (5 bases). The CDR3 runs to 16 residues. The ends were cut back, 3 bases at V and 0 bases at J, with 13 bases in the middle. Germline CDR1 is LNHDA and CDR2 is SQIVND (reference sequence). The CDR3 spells CASSIRSGTSTDTQYF. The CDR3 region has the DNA TGTGCCAGTAGTATTCGGAGCGGAACTAGCACAGATACGCAGTATTTT.

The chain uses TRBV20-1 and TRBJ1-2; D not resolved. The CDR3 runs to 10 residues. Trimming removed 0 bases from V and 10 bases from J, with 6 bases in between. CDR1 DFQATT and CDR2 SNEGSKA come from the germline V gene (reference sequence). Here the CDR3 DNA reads TGCAGTGCTAGAGATACTTACTACACCTTC. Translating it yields CSARDTYYTF.

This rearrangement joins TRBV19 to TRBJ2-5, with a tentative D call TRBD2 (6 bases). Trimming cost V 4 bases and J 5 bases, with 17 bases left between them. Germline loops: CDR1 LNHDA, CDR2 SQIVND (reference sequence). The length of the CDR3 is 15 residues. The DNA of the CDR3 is TGTGCCAGTAGTACCTCTTTGGGGGAGGCGGAGACCCAGTACTTC. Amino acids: CASSTSLGEAETQYF.

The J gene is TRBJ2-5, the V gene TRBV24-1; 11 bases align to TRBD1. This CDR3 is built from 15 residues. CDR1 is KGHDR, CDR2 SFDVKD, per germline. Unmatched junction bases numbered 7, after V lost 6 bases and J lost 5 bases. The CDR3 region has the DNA TGTGCCACCAGTACGGGACAGGGGGTGTCTGAGACCCAGTACTTC. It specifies CATSTGQGVSETQYF.

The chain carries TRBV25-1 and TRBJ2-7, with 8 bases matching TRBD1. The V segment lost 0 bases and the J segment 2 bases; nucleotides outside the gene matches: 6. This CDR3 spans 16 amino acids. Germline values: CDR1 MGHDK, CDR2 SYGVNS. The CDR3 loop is CASSEYGTGITYEQYF. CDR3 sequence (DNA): TGTGCCAGCAGTGAATACGGGACAGGAATTACCTACGAGCAGTACTTC.

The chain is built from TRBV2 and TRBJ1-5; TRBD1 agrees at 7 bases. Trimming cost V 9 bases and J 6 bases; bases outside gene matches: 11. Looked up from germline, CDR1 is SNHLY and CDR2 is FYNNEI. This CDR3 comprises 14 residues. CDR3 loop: CASQGEGASQPQHF. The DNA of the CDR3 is TGTGCCAGTCAAGGTGAGGGGGCGAGTCAGCCCCAGCATTTT.

CDR3 region: CASSPGNRVSIQYF. CDR3 in DNA: TGTGCCAGCTCACCGGGAAACAGGGTGAGCATTCAGTACTTC. This sequence joins TRBV18 and TRBJ2-4; TRBD1 might be the D (6 bases). The CDR3 covers 14 residues. CDR1 is KGHSH and CDR2 is LQKENI in the germline V gene. Trimming pared 3 bases from V and 9 bases from J, leaving 15 bases between.

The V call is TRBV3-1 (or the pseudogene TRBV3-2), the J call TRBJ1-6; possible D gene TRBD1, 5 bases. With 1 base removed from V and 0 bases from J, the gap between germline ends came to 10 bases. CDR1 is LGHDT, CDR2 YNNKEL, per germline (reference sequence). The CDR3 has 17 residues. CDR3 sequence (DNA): TGTGCCAGCAGCCAAGCAGGGTCCAGCTCCTATAATTCACCCCTCCACTTT. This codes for CASSQAGSSSYNSPLHF.